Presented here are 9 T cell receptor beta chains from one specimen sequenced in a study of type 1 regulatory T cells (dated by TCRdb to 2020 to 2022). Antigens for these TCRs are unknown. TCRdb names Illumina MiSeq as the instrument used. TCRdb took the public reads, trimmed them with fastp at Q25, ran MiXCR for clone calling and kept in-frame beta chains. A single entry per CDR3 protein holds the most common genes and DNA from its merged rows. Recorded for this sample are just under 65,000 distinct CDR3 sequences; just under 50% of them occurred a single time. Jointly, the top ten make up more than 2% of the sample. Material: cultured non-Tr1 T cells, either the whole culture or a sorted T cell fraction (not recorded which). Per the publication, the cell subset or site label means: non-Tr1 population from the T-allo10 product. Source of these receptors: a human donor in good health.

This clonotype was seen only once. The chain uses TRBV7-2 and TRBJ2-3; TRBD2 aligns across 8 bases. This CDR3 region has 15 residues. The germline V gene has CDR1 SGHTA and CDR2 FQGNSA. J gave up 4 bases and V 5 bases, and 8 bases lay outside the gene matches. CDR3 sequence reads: CASSIRTSQADTQYF. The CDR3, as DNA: TGTGCCAGCAGCATAAGGACTAGCCAGGCAGATACGCAGTATTTT.

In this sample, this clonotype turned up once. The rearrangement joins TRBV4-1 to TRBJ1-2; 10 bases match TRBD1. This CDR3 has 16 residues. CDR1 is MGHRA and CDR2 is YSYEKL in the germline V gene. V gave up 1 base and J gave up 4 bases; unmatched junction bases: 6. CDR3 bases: TGCGCCAGCAGCCAAGGTTCCGGGGACAGGGGCTATGGCTACACCTTC. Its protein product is CASSQGSGDRGYGYTF.

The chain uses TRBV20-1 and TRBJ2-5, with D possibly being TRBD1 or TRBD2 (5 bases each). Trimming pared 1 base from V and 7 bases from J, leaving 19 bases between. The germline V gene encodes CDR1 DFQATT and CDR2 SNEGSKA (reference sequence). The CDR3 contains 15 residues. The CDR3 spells CSARAFGRDRGTQYF. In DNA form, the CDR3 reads TGCAGTGCTAGAGCGTTCGGAAGGGACCGGGGGACCCAGTACTTC.

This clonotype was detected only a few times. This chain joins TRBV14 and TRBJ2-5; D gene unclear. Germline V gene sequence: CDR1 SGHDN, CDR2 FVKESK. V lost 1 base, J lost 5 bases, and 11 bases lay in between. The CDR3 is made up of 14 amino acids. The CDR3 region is CASSQGARSETQYF. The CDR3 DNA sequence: TGTGCCAGCAGCCAAGGCGCGAGATCGGAGACCCAGTACTTC.

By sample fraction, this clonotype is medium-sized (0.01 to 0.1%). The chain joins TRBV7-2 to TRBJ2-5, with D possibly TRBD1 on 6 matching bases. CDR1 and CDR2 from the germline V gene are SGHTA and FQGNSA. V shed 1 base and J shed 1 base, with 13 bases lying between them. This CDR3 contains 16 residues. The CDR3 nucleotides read TGTGCCAGCAGCTTAGGTCTCTGGGGGCTCCAAGAGACCCAGTACTTC. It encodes CASSLGLWGLQETQYF.

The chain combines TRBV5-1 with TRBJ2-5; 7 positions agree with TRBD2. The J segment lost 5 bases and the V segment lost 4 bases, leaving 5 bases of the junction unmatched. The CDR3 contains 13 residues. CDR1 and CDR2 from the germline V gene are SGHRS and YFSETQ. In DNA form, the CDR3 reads TGCGCCAGCAGCGTCACTAGCGAGGAGACCCAGTACTTC. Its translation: CASSVTSEETQYF.

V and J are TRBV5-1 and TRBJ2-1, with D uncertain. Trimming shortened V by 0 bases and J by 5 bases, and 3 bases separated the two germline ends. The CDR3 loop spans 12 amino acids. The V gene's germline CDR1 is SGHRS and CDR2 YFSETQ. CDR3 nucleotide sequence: TGCGCCAGCAGCTTGGCTCACAATGAGCAGTTCTTC. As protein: CASSLAHNEQFF.

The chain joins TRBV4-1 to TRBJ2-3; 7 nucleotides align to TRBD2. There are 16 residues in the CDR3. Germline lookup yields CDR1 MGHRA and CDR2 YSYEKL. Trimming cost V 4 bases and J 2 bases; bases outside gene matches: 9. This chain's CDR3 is CASSPVGGGATDTQYF. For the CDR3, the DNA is TGCGCCAGCAGCCCAGTAGGCGGGGGAGCCACAGATACGCAGTATTTT.

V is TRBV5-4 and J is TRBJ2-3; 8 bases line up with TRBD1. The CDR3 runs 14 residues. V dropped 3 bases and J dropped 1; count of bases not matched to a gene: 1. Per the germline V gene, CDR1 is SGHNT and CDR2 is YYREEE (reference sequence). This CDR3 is CASSWGQGTDTQYF. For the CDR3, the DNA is TGTGCCAGCAGCTGGGGACAGGGCACAGATACGCAGTATTTT.